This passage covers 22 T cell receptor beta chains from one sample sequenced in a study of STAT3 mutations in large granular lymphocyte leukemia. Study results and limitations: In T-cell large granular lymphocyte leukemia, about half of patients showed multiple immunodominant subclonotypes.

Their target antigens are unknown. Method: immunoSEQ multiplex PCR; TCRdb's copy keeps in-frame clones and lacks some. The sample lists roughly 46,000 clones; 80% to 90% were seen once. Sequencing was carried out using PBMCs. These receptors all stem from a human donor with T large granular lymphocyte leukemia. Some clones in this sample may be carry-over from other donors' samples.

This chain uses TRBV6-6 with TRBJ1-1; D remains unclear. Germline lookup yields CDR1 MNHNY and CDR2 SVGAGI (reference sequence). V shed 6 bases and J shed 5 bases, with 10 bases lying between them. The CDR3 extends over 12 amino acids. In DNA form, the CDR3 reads TGTGCCAGCAGCCGAAAAGGGACTGAAGCTTTCTTT. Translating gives CASSRKGTEAFF.

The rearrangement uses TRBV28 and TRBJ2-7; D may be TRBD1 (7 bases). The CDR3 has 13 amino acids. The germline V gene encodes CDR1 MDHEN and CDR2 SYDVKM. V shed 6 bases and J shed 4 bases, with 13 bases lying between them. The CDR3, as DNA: TGTGCCAGCAGCCGATCAGGGGGGTACGAGCAGTACTTC. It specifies CASSRSGGYEQYF.

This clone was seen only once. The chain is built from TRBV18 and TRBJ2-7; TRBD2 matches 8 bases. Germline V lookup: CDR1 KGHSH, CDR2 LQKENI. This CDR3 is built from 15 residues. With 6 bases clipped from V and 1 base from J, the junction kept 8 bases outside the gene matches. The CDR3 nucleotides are TGTGCCAGCTCCCAAGGAGCGGGGGAGTCCTACGAGCAGTACTTC. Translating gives CASSQGAGESYEQYF.

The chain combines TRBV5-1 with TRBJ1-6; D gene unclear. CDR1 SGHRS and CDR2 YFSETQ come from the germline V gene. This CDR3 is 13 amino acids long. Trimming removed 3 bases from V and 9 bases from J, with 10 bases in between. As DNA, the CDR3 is TGCGCCAGCAGCTGGGCGGAGAGTTCACCCCTCCACTTT. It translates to CASSWAESSPLHF.

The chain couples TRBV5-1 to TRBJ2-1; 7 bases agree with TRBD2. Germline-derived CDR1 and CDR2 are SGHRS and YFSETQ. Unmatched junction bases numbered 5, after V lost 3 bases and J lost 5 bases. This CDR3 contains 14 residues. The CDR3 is CASSYWGGDNEQFF. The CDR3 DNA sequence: TGCGCCAGCAGCTATTGGGGGGGGGACAATGAGCAGTTCTTC.

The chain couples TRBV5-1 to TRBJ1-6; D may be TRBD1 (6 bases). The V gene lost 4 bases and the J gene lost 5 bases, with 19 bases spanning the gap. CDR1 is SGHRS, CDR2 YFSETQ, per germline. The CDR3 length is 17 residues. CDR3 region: CASSPARGGRDNSPLHF. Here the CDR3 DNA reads TGCGCCAGCAGCCCGGCCCGAGGGGGTAGGGATAATTCACCCCTCCACTTT. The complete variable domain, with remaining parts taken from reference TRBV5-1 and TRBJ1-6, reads KAGVTQTPRYLIKTRGQQVTLSCSPISGHRSVSWYQQTPGQGLQFLFEYFSETQRNKGNFPGRFSGRQFSNSRSEMNVSTLELGDSALYLCASSPARGGRDNSPLHFGNGTRLTVT.

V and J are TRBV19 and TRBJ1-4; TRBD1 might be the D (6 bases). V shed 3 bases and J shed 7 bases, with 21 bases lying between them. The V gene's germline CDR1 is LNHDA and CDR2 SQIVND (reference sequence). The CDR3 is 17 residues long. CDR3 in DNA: TGTGCCAGTAGTATCACAGGAGGGGGGGGTATTGGTGAAAAACTGTTTTTT. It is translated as CASSITGGGGIGEKLFF.

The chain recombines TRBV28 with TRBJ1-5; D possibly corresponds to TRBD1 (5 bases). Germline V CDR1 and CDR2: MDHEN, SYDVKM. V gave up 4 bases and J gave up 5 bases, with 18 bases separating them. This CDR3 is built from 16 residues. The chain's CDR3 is CASSSIPPKTDQPQHF. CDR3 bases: TGTGCCAGCAGTTCAATCCCCCCAAAGACAGATCAGCCCCAGCATTTT.

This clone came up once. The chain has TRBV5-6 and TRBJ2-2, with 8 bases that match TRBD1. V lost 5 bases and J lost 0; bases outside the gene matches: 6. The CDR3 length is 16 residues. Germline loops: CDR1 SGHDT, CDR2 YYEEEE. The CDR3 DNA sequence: TGTGCCAGCAGTCTCAGGACAGGGCCGAACACCGGGGAGCTGTTTTTT. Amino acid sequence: CASSLRTGPNTGELFF.

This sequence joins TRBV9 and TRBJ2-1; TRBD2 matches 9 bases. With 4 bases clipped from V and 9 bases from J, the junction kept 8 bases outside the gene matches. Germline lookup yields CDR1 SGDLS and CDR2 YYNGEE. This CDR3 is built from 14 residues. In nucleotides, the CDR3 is TGTGCCAGCAGCCGAATGACTAGCGGTGTTGAGCAGTTCTTC. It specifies CASSRMTSGVEQFF.

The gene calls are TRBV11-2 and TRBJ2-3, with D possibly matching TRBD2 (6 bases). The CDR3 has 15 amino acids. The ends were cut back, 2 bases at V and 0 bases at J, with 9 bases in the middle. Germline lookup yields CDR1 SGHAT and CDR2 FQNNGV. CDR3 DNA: TGTGCCAGCAGCTTATCGGCGGGGAGCACAGATACGCAGTATTTT. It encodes CASSLSAGSTDTQYF. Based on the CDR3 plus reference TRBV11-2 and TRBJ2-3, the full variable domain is EAGVAQSPRYKIIEKRQSVAFWCNPISGHATLYWYQQILGQGPKLLIQFQNNGVVDDSQLPKDRFSAERLKGVDSTLKIQPAKLEDSAVYLCASSLSAGSTDTQYFGPGTRLTVL.

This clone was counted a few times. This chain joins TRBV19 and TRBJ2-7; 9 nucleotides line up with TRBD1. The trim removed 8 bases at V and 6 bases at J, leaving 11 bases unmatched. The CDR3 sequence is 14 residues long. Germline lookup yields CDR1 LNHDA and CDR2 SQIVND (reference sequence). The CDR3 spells CASSPGQGSSEQYF. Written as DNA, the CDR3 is TGTGCCAGTTCTCCGGGACAGGGATCTTCCGAGCAGTACTTC.

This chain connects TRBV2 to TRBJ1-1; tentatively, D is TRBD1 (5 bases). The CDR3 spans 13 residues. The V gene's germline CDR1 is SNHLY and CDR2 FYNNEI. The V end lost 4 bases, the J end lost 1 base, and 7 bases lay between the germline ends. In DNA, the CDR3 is TGTGCCAGCAGTGTACAGGCGAACACTGAAGCTTTCTTT. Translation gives CASSVQANTEAFF.

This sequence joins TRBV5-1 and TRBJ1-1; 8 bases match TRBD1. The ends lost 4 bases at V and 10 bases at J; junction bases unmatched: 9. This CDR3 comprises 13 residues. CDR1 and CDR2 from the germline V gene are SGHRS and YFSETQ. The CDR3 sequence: CASSSQGARGAFF. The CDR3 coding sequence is TGCGCCAGCAGCAGCCAGGGGGCCCGCGGAGCTTTCTTT.

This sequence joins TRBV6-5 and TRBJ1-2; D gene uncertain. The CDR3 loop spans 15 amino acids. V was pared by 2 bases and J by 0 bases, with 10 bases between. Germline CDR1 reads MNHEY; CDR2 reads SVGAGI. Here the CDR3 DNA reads TGTGCCAGCAGTTACGAAGGGATCTCTAACTATGGCTACACCTTC. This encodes CASSYEGISNYGYTF.

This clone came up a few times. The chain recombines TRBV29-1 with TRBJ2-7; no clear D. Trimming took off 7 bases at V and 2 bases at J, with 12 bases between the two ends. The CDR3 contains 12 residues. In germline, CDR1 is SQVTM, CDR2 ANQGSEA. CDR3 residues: CSALLGTYEQYF. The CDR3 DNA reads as TGCAGCGCGCTACTGGGCACCTACGAGCAGTACTTC.

In DNA form, the CDR3 reads TGTGCCAGTAGTTCAGACCCAGGGGGAATCACCTACAATGAGCAGTTCTTC. Amino acid sequence: CASSSDPGGITYNEQFF. The V gene is TRBV19, the J gene TRBJ2-1; 7 bases align to TRBD1. The length of the CDR3 is 17 residues. CDR1 and CDR2 from the germline V gene are LNHDA and SQIVND (reference sequence). After removal of 5 bases from V and 2 bases from J, the junction contained 12 bases not matched to a gene.

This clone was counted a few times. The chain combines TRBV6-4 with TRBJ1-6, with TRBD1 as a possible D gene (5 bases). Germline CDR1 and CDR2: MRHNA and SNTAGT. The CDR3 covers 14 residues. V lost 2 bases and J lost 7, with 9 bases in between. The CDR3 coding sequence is TGTGCCAGCAGTGACGGGACGGTCAATTCACCCCTCCACTTT. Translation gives CASSDGTVNSPLHF.

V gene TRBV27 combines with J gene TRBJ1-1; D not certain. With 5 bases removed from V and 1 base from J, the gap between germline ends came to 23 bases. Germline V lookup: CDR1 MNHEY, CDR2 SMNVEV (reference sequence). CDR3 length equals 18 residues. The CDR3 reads CASSPLARVELANTEAFF. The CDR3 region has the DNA TGTGCCAGCAGTCCCCTGGCGCGAGTAGAGCTAGCGAACACTGAAGCTTTCTTT.

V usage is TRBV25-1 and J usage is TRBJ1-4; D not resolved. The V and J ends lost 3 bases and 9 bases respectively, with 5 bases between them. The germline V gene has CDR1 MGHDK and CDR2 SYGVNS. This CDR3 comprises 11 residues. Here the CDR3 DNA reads TGTGCCAGCAGTGACGTGCAAAAACTGTTTTTT. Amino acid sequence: CASSDVQKLFF.

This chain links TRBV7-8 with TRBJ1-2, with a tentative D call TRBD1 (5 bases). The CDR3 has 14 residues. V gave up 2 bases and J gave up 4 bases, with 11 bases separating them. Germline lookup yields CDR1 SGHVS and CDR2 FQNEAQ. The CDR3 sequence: CASSLLGLGYGYTF. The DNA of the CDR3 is TGTGCCAGCAGCTTACTGGGACTAGGCTATGGCTACACCTTC.

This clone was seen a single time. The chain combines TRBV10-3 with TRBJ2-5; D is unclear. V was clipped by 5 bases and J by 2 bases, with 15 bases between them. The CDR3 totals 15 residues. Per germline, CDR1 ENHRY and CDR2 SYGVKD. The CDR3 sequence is CAISKGGVIQETQYF. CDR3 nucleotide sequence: TGTGCCATCAGTAAAGGTGGGGTGATTCAAGAGACCCAGTACTTC.